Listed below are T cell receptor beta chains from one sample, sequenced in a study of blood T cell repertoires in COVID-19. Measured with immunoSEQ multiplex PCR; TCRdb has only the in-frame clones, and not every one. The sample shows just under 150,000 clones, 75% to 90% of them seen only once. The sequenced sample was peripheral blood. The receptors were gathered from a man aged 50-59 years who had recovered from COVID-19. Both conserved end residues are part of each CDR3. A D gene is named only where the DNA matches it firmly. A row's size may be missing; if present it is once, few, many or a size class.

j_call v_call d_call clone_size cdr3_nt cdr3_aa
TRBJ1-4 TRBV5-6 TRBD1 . TGTGCCAGCAGCTTGCTCCCGGGACAGGTCGTTGAAAAACTGTTTTTT CASSLLPGQVVEKLFF
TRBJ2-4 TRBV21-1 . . TGTGCCAGCAGCAAAGAAGGGGGGACTAGCGGTGGCAAAAACATTCAGTACTTC CASSKEGGTSGGKNIQYF
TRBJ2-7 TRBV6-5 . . TGTGCCAGCAGTCCCTCCTGGCAAGAGCAGTACTTC CASSPSWQEQYF
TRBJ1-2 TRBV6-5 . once TGTGCCAGCAGCAGGGACACGACCTATGGCTACACCTTC CASSRDTTYGYTF
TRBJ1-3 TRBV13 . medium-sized TGTGCCAGCAGCCCAACGACTGTCTACTCTGGAAACACCATATATTTT CASSPTTVYSGNTIYF
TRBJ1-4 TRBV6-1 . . TGTGCCAGCAGTGATATTCTGCGCGGGAATGAAAAACTGTTTTTT CASSDILRGNEKLFF
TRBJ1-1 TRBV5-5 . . TGTGCCAGCAGTTCTGACACTGAAGCTTTCTTT CASSSDTEAFF
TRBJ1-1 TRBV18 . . TGTGCCAGCTCTCCCCAGGGGACATCGGACACTGAAGCTTTCTTT CASSPQGTSDTEAFF
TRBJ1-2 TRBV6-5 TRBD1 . TGTGCCAGCAGTCAACAGGGGTATGGCTACACCTTC CASSQQGYGYTF
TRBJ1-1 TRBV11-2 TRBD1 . TGTGCCAGCAGCTTAGGACAGGGGAGGACTGAAGCTTTCTTT CASSLGQGRTEAFF
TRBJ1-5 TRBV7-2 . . TGTGCCAGCAGCGACGAGGGACTGTTCAATCAGCCCCAGCATTTT CASSDEGLFNQPQHF
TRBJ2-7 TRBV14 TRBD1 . TGTGCCAGCAGCCAAGAGGGACAGGGGCCCTACGAGCAGTACTTC CASSQEGQGPYEQYF
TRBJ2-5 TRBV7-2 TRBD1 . TGTGCCAGCAGCTCGGGACAGGGAGAAGAGACCCAGTACTTC CASSSGQGEETQYF
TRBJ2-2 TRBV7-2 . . TGTGCCAGCAGCTTATGGCAGGCAAACACCGGGGAGCTGTTTTTT CASSLWQANTGELFF
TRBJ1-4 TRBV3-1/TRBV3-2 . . TGTGCCAGCAGCCAAGATCGGGGGGTGACTAATGAAAAACTGTTTTTT CASSQDRGVTNEKLFF
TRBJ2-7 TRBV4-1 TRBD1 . TGCGCCAGCAGCCAAGAAGCCGGGACAGGGGGTATCTACGAGCAGTACTTC CASSQEAGTGGIYEQYF
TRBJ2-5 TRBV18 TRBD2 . TGTGCCAGCTCACCACCGGGATTAGCGGGGCAGGAGACCCAGTACTTC CASSPPGLAGQETQYF
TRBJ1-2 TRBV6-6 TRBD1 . TGTGCCAGCAGTTATGGGGACAGGGATAACTATGGCTACACCTTC CASSYGDRDNYGYTF
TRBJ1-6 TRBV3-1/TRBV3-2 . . TGTGCCAGCAGCCAGCCAGGAGGGAATTCACCCCTCCACTTT CASSQPGGNSPLHF
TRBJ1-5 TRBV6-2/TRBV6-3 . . TGTGCCAGCAGTTCGGACATAAATCAGCCCCAGCATTTT CASSSDINQPQHF
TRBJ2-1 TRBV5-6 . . TGTGCCAGCAGCTTGTGGCATGAGCAGTTCTTC CASSLWHEQFF
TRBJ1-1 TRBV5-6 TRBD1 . TGTGCCAGCAGCCCGGGGACAGGGGGCCGTACTGAAGCTTTCTTT CASSPGTGGRTEAFF
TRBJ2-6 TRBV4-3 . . TGCGCCAGCAGCCAAAGGGAAGGGGGCTCTGGGGCCAACGTCCTGACTTTC CASSQREGGSGANVLTF
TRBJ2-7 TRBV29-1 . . TGCAGCGTTGAGGAGAGCTACGAGCAGTACTTC CSVEESYEQYF
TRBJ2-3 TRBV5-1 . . TGCGCCAGCAGCCCAGGACTACCCGACACAGATACGCAGTATTTT CASSPGLPDTDTQYF
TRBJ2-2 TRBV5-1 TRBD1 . TGCGCCAGCAGACCCGGACAGGGGGCGTACGGGAACACCGGGGAGCTGTTTTTT CASRPGQGAYGNTGELFF
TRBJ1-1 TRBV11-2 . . TGTGCCAGCAGCTTGGAAAGGGGGAACACTGAAGCTTTCTTT CASSLERGNTEAFF
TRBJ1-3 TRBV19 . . TGTGCCAGTAGTCCCAGGGTGGCCGGAAACACCATATATTTT CASSPRVAGNTIYF
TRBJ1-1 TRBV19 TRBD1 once TGTGCCAGTAGTCCCGGACAGGGAGCCACTGAAGCTTTCTTT CASSPGQGATEAFF
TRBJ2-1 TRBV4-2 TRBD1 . TGTGCCAGCAGCCATGGGCGGGACAGGGGGCGCTGGGAGCAGTTCTTC CASSHGRDRGRWEQFF
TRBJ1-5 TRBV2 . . TGTGCCAGCAGTTACAGGACGAATCAGCCCCAGCATTTT CASSYRTNQPQHF
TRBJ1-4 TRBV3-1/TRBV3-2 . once TGTGCCAGCAGCCAAGATAAGATGGACAGATCCCCAACTAATGAAAAACTGTTTTTT CASSQDKMDRSPTNEKLFF
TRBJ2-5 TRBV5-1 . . TGCGCCAGCAGCTTGGGGTCCGCAGGACAAGAGACCCAGTACTTC CASSLGSAGQETQYF
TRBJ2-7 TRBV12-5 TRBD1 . TGTGCTAGTGGTTTCGATACTTTAAAGACAGGGATCCACTACGAGCAGTACTTC CASGFDTLKTGIHYEQYF
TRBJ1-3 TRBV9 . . TGTGCCAGCAGCGTGCAAACAGGGAATCCGGGAAACACCATATATTTT CASSVQTGNPGNTIYF
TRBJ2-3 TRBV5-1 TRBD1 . TGCGCCAGCAGCTTGGGTTTTACGGGACAGGGCACAGATACGCAGTATTTT CASSLGFTGQGTDTQYF
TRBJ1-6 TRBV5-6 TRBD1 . TGTGCCAGCAGCATCGGGACAGGCGCTAATTCACCCCTCCACTTT CASSIGTGANSPLHF
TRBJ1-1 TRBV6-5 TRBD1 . TGTGCCCAGGCAGGGGACAGGGACACTGAAGCTTTCTTT CAQAGDRDTEAFF
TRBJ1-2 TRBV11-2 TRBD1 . TGTGCCACGAGGGGGCAGGGGGCGCGAAGAGGCTACACCTTC CATRGQGARRGYTF
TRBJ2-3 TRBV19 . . TGTGCCAGTAGTATAGATGGAGCTTCGGGAGATACGCAGTATTTT CASSIDGASGDTQYF
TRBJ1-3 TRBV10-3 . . TGTGCCATCAGTGATCCCGGGAAGGCTGGAAACACCATATATTTT CAISDPGKAGNTIYF
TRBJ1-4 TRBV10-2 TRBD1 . TGCGCCAGCAGTGAGACCGGGACAGATAATGAAAAACTGTTTTTT CASSETGTDNEKLFF
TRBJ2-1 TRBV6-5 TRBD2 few TGTGCCAGCAGTTTGGTAGCGGGGGGCGAGGATGAGCAGTTCTTC CASSLVAGGEDEQFF
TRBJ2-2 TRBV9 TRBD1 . TGTGCCAGCAGCGTCGAGCCGGGACAGCCAAACACCGGGGAGCTGTTTTTT CASSVEPGQPNTGELFF
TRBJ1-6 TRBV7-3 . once TGTGCCAGCAGCTTAATGACTGGGGCGAATTCACCCCTCCACTTT CASSLMTGANSPLHF
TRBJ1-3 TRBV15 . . TGTGGGTGTTCAGAAAACTCTGGAAACACCATATATTTT CGCSENSGNTIYF
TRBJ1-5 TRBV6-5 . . TGTGCCAGCAGGACACAGGATCCTCAGCCCCAGCATTTT CASRTQDPQPQHF
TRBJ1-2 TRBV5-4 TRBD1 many TGTGCCAGCAGCCCGGGACAGGCAATTTACTATGGCTACACCTTC CASSPGQAIYYGYTF
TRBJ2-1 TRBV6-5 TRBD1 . TGTGCCAGCAGTCGAGGTGACAGGGGACATGAGCAGTTCTTC CASSRGDRGHEQFF